These 5 T cell receptor beta chains were sequenced from one sample in a study of regulatory T cells in long-lasting Graves disease. Construction of TCR beta libraries relied on iRepertoire HTBI primers and on Arm-PCR targeting CDR3 regions. TCRdb analysed the multiplex PCR reads with MiXCR anew, one entry per CDR3 protein. This sample has fewer than 650,000 distinct CDR3 sequences, with 15% to 20% found just once. Time point noted: newly diagnosed GD, antithyroid drugs for less than 3 months. RNA extracted from PBMCs served as the sequencing template. This sample also appeared in a second study, on T cells in Graves' hyperthyroidism and ophthalmopathy.

The input for sequencing was peripheral blood mononuclear cells (PBMCs), taken at new diagnosis, from a patient treated with antithyroid drugs. The receptors stem from a young man with Graves disease.

With regard to this clonotype: A read error is possible here, since a much larger clone lies one base away. The rearrangement joins TRBV6-5 to TRBJ1-1; D not resolved. The germline V gene encodes CDR1 MNHEY and CDR2 SVGAGI. There are 18 residues in the CDR3. The CDR3, as DNA: TGTGCCAGCAGTTACCGTCAGTCAAAATCGACACCGAACACTGGAGCTTTCTTT. Its protein is CASSYRQSKSTPNTGAFF.

The rearrangement links TRBV27 to TRBJ2-2, with D perhaps TRBD1 (5 bases). Trimming removed 6 bases from V and 1 base from J, with 18 bases in between. The CDR3 spans 17 residues. Looked up from germline, CDR1 is MNHEY and CDR2 is SMNVEV (reference sequence). CDR3: CASRVEQASVNTGELFF. The CDR3 DNA reads as TGTGCCAGCAGAGTGGAACAGGCCTCCGTGAACACCGGGGAGCTGTTTTTT.

This clonotype appeared a few times. The rearrangement uses TRBV18 and TRBJ2-3; 9 bases line up with TRBD2. From germline, CDR1 is KGHSH and CDR2 LQKENI. The CDR3 totals 15 residues. Trimming removed 4 bases from V and 8 bases from J; junction bases left unmatched: 10. Here the CDR3 DNA reads TGTGCCAGCTCACTCGATAGGATAGCGGGAGTTACGCAGTATTTT. Translation gives CASSLDRIAGVTQYF. Full variable domain (rest looked up from reference TRBV18 and TRBJ2-3): NAGVMQNPRHLVRRRGQEARLRCSPMKGHSHVYWYRQLPEEGLKFMVYLQKENIIDESGMPKERFSAEFPKEGPSILRIQQVVRGDSAAYFCASSLDRIAGVTQYFGPGTRLTVL.

The chain uses TRBV28 and TRBJ1-5; unclear D gene. Germline CDR1 MDHEN, CDR2 SYDVKM. This CDR3 has 12 amino acids. Trimming took off 2 bases at V and 7 bases at J, with 6 bases between the two ends. The CDR3 DNA follows: TGTGCCAGCAGTTTAAAAACGCAGCCCCAGCATTTT. Its translation is CASSLKTQPQHF.

The chain combines TRBV13 with TRBJ2-3; D gene uncertain. V lost 6 bases and J 1 base, leaving 8 bases between the germline ends. The germline CDR1 and CDR2 sequences are PRHDT and FYEKMQ (reference sequence). This CDR3 comprises 13 residues. DNA for the CDR3: TGTGCCAGCAGGGACGGAGGCACAGATACGCAGTATTTT. Protein: CASRDGGTDTQYF.